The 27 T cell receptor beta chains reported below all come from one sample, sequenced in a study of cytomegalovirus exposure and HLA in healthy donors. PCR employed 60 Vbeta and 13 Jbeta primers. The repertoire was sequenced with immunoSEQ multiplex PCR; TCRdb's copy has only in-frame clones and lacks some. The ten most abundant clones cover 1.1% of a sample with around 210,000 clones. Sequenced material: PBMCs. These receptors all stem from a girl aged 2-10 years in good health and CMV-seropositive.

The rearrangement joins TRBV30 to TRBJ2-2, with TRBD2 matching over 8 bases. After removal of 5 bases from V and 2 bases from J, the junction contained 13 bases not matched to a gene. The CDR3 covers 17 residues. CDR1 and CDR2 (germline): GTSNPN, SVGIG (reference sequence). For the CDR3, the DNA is TGTGCCTGGTCCAAGACTAGCGCAATCCTTAACACCGGGGAGCTGTTTTTT. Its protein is CAWSKTSAILNTGELFF.

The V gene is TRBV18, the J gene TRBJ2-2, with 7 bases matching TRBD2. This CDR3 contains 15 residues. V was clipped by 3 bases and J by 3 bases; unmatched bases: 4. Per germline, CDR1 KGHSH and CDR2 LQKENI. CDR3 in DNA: TGTGCCAGCTCACCGACTAGCCGTTACACCGGGGAGCTGTTTTTT. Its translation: CASSPTSRYTGELFF.

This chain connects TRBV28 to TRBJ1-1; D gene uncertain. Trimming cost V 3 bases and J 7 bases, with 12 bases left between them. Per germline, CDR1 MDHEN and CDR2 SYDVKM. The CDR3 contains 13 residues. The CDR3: CASSFPARSEAFF. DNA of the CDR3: TGTGCCAGCAGTTTCCCCGCCAGAAGTGAAGCTTTCTTT.

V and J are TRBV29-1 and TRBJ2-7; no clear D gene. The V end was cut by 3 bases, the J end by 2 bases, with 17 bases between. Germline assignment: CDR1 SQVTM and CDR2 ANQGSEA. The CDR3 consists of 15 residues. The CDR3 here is CSVEINSPQAYEQYF. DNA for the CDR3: TGCAGCGTTGAGATTAACAGTCCCCAGGCCTACGAGCAGTACTTC.

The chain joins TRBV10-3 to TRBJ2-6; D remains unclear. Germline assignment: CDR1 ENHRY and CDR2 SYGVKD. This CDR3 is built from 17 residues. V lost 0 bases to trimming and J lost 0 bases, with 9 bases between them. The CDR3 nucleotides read TGTGCCATCAGTGAGTCAGAGTTCCGCTCTGGGGCCAACGTCCTGACTTTC. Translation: CAISESEFRSGANVLTF.

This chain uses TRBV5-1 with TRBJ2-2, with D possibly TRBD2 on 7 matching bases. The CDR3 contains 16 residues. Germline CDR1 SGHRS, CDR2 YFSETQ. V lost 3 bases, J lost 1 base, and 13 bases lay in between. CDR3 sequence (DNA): TGCGCCAGCAGCTCCCGGGGGGCTCTGAACACCGGGGAGCTGTTTTTT. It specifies CASSSRGALNTGELFF. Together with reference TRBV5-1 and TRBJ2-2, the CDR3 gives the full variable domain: KAGVTQTPRYLIKTRGQQVTLSCSPISGHRSVSWYQQTPGQGLQFLFEYFSETQRNKGNFPGRFSGRQFSNSRSEMNVSTLELGDSALYLCASSSRGALNTGELFFGEGSRLTVL.

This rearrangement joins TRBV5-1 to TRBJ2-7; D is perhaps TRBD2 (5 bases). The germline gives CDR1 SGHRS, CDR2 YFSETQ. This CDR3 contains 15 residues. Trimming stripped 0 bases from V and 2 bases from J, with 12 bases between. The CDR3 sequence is CASSLAPDSTYEQYF. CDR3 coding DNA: TGCGCCAGCAGCTTGGCCCCGGACTCCACCTACGAGCAGTACTTC.

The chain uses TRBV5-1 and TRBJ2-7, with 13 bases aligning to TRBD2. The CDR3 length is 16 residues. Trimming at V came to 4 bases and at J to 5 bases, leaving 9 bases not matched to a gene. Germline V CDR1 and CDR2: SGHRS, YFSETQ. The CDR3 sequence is CASSLGLAGANHEQYF. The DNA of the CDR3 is TGCGCCAGCAGCCTTGGACTAGCGGGAGCAAACCACGAGCAGTACTTC.

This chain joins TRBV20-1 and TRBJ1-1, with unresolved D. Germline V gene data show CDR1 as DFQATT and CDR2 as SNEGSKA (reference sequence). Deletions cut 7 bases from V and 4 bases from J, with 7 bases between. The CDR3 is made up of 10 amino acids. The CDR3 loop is CSVLFTEAFF. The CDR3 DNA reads TGCAGTGTACTATTCACTGAAGCTTTCTTT.

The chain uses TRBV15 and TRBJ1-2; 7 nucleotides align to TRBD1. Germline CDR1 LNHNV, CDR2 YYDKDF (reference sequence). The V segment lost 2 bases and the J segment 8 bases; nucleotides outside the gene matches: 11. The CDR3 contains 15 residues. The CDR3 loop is CATSRSTGRDEGYTF. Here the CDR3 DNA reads TGTGCCACCAGCAGATCGACAGGGCGAGATGAGGGCTACACCTTC.

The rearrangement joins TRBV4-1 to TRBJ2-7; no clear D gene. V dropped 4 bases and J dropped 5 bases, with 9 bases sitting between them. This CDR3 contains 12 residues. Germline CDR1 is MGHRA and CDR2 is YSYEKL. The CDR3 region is CASSLYVHEQYF. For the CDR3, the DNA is TGCGCCAGCAGCCTTTATGTCCACGAGCAGTACTTC.

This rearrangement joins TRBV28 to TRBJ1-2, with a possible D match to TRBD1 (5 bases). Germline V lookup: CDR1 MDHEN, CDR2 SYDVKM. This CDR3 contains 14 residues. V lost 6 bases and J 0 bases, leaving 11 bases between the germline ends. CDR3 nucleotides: TGTGCCAGCAGCCGGGACTTGGCTAACTATGGCTACACCTTC. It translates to CASSRDLANYGYTF.

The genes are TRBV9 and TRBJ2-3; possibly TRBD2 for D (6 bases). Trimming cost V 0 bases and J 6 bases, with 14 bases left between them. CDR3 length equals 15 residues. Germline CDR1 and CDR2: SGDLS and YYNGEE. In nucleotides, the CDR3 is TGTGCCAGCAGCGTAGTGGGAGGCACGGGGGATACGCAGTATTTT. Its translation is CASSVVGGTGDTQYF.

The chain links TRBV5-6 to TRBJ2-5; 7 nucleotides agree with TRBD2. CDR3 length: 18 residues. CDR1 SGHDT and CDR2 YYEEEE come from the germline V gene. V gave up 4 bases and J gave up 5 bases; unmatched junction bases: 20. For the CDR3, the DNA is TGTGCCAGCAGCCGAAGGTTAGGAGGCGGGAGATGGGAGGAGACCCAGTACTTC. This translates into CASSRRLGGGRWEETQYF.

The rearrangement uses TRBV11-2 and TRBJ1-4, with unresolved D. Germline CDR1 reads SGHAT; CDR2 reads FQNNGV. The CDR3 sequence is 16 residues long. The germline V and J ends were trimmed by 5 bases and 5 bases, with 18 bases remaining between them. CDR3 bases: TGTGCCAGCAGCCAAGAGGGCGTCCCGGGCAATGAAAAACTGTTTTTT. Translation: CASSQEGVPGNEKLFF.

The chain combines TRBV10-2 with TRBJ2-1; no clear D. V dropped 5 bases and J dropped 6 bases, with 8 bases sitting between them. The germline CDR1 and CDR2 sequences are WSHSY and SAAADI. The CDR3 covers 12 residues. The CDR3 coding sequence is TGCGCCAGCAGTATTATGGCCAATGAGCAGTTCTTC. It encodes CASSIMANEQFF.

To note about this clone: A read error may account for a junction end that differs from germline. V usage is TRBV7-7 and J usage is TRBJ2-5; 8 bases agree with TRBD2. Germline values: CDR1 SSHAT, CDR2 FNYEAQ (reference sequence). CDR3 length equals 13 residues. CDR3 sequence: CASSSAGDETQYF. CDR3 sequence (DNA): TGTGCTAGCAGCTCAGCGGGAGATGAGACCCAGTACTTC.

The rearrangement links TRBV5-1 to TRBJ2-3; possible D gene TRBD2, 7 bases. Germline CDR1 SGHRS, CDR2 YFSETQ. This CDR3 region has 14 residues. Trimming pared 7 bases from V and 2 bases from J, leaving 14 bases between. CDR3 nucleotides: TGCGCCAGCGGGGGAGGGGGAGTCACAGATACGCAGTATTTT. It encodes CASGGGGVTDTQYF.

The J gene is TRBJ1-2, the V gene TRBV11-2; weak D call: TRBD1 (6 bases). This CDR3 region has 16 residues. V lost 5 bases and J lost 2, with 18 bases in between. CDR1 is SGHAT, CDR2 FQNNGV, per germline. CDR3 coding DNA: TGTGCCAGCAGCCCTATCTCTAGAGGACAGAACTATGGCTACACCTTC. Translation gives CASSPISRGQNYGYTF.

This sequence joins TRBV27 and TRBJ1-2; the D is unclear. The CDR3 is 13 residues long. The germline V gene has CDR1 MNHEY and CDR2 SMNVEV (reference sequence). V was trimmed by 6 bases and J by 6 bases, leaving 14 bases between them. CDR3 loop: CASRPPGGNGYTF. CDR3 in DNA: TGTGCCAGCAGGCCCCCGGGAGGGAATGGCTACACCTTC.

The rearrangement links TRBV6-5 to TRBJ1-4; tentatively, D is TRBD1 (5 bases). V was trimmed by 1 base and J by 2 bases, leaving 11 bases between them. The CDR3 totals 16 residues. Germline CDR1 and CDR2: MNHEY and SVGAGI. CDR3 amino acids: CASSYFGGTTNEKLFF. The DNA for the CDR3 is TGTGCCAGCAGTTACTTCGGGGGGACTACTAATGAAAAACTGTTTTTT.

The CDR3 protein is CASSIGSPTGDEQFF. For the CDR3, the DNA is TGTGCCAGCAGCATTGGGTCACCTACAGGGGATGAGCAGTTCTTC. V usage is TRBV5-8 and J usage is TRBJ2-1, with 7 bases matching TRBD1. CDR3 size: 15 residues. Trimming cost V 4 bases and J 8 bases; bases outside gene matches: 12. The germline V gene has CDR1 SGHTS and CDR2 YDEGEE.

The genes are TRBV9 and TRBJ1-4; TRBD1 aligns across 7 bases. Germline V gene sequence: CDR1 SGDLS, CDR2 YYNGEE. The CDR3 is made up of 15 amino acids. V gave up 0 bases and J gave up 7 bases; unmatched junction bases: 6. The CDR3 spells CASSVEGGAGEKLFF. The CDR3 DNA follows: TGTGCCAGCAGCGTAGAAGGGGGCGCGGGTGAAAAACTGTTTTTT. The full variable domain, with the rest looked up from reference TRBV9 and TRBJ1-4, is DSGVTQTPKHLITATGQRVTLRCSPRSGDLSVYWYQQSLDQGLQFLIQYYNGEERAKGNILERFSAQQFPDLHSELNLSSLELGDSALYFCASSVEGGAGEKLFFGSGTQLSVL.

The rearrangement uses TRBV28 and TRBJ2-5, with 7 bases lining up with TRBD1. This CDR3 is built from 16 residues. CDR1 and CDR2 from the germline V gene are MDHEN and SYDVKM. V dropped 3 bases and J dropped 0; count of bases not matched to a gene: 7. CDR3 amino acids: CASSLGQTGYQETQYF. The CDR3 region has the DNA TGTGCCAGCAGTTTGGGACAGACAGGGTACCAAGAGACCCAGTACTTC.

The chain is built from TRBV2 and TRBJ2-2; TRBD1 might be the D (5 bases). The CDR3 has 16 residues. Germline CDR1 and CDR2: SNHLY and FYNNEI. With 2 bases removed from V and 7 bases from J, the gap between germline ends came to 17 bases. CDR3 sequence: CASSETQERDGGELFF. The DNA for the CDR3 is TGTGCCAGCAGTGAAACACAGGAGCGTGATGGCGGGGAGCTGTTTTTT.

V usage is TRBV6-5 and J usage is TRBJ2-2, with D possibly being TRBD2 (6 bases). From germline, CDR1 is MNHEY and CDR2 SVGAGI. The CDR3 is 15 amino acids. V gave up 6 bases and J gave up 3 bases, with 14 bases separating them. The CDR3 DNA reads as TGTGCCAGCAGCGCTGGGACTTGGGACACCGGGGAGCTGTTTTTT. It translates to CASSAGTWDTGELFF.

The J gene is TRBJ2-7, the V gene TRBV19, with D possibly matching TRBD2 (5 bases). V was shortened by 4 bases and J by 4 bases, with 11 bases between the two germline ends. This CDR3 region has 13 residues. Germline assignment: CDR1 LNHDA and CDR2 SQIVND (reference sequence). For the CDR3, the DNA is TGTGCCAGTAGTAGCGGGTCCGCATACGAGCAGTACTTC. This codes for CASSSGSAYEQYF.